Listed here are 2 T cell receptor beta chains from one sample, sequenced in a study of blood T cell repertoires in COVID-19. TCRdb's copy holds only in-frame clones and misses some; the assay was immunoSEQ multiplex PCR. The data hold 100,000 to 150,000 clones, with 87% observed a single time. The source material was peripheral blood. The receptors were sampled from a woman aged 70 to 79 with acute or convalescent COVID-19.

This chain links TRBV2 with TRBJ1-2, with D possibly matching TRBD1 (5 bases). The CDR3 extends over 13 amino acids. V dropped 8 bases and J dropped 4 bases, with 14 bases sitting between them. Germline lookup yields CDR1 SNHLY and CDR2 FYNNEI. The CDR3 DNA is TGTGCCAGCGGTCGACAGCACCGCTATGGCTACACCTTC. Translation gives CASGRQHRYGYTF.

The chain employs TRBV5-1 and TRBJ2-1; D uncertain. V was clipped by 4 bases and J by 8 bases, with 13 bases between them. CDR1 and CDR2 (germline): SGHRS, YFSETQ. This CDR3 contains 13 residues. The CDR3 DNA reads as TGCGCCAGCAGCACCAGTTCCAGTTATGAGCAGTTCTTC. This gives the protein CASSTSSSYEQFF.